What follows describes a single TCR beta chain. This CDR3 spans 15 amino acids. V shed 5 bases and J 4 bases; nucleotides not matched to a gene: 8. The germline gives CDR1 ENHRY, CDR2 SYGVKD. The record originates from a study of shared clonotypes between healthy human individuals. The method was immunoSEQ multiplex PCR; TCRdb's version includes in-frame clones alone and lacks a portion of them. The sample includes 2 million to 2.5 million clones, approximately 94% of them seen just once. Memory CD4+ cells were the fraction left after CD45RA+ naive selection. This chain connects TRBV10-3 to TRBJ1-3; TRBD1 matches 7 bases. Input material: naive CD4+ T cells sorted from blood. Subset meaning: CD45RA+ positively selected. The sequence derives from a man aged 18-30 years in good health. In DNA, the CDR3 is TGTGCCATCAGTCTTGAGGGGGCTTCAGGAAACACCATATATTTT. This codes for CAISLEGASGNTIYF.